This T cell receptor beta chain came from a study of regulatory T cells in long-lasting Graves disease. The overall study: Positivity for TSH receptor antibodies plus over 5 years of antithyroid drugs meant persistent Graves' disease. Overall study results and limits: Repertoires from persistent disease leaned toward TRBV28, TRBJ1-2 and TRBJ2-5.

The time point denotes: persistent/refractory GD, antithyroid drugs over 5 years with positive TRAb. TCR sequences were obtained from RNA taken from PBMCs. The peripheral blood volume drawn was about 10 milliliters, and it was collected into EDTA tubes. This clonotype was seen a handful of times. No antigen is known for it. V lost 2 bases and J lost 5; bases outside the gene matches: 13. Germline-derived CDR1 and CDR2 are MNHEY and SVGEGT. CDR3 length equals 19 residues. TCR beta libraries were built with iRepertoire HTBI primers and Arm-PCR of CDR3 regions. TCRdb re-called the multiplex PCR reads with MiXCR, one entry per CDR3 protein. The sample has approximately 690,000 distinct CDR3 sequences, around 30% seen once; the top ten hold 35% to 55%.

The V call is TRBV6-2 or TRBV6-3, the J call TRBJ2-5; 14 bases map to TRBD2. The sequence derives from a female donor with Graves disease. Sequencing was performed on peripheral blood mononuclear cells (PBMCs), taken when the disease was refractory, from a patient treated with antithyroid drugs. The CDR3 sequence is CASSYLRLAGGQNKETQYF. The DNA of the CDR3 is TGTGCCAGCAGTTACCTCCGACTAGCGGGAGGGCAAAACAAGGAGACCCAGTACTTC.